This TCR beta chain was sequenced during a study of monozygotic twins with inflammatory bowel disease (dated by TCRdb to between 2018 and 2020). For the wider study: The complete study included some 28 monozygotic twin pairs: 19 IBD-discordant Danish pairs and nine German pairs, of which four were IBD-concordant and five were IBD-discordant. Within discordant pairs, disease-associated traits were sought mainly by comparing IBD patients with their genetically identical healthy co-twins. Each individual had, on average, about 151 000 unique TCRalpha sequences and 181 000 unique TCRbeta sequences available for analysis.

The receptor library was made with 5' RACE. Preparation of each TCR library used approximately 3.5 ug of total RNA. For each sample, cDNA was synthesized in eight separate reactions using SMARTScribe reverse transcriptase. During cDNA synthesis, template switching was used to introduce unique molecular identifiers that contained a 6-nucleotide sample barcode. Two nested PCRs of about 16 and 10 cycles amplified the TCRalpha and TCRbeta cDNA, and bead purification followed each PCR. Before amplification, the cDNA was treated with uracil DNA-glycosylase and purified using the QIAquick PCR purification kit. In the second PCR, Illumina TruSeq-compatible adapters and sample-specific barcodes were added. TapeStation and Qubit were used to check library quality and concentration, and 4.5 to 6.5 ng of each library was pooled. The pooled libraries were sequenced with 2 x 100 bp reads and custom sequencing primers on an Illumina HiSeq2500 single-index Rapid Run. In the original analysis: MiGEC version 1.2.6 was used for UMI-based consensus assembly to correct PCR and sequencing errors. V(D)J alignment, clonotype assembly and CDR3 extraction were performed with MiXCR version 2.1.1. To normalise gene usage, clonotype sharing and MAIT/NKT TCR abundance, the top 1000, 10 000 and 20 000 clonotypes in each sample were analysed. After downsampling to 27 000 UMIs, diversity was calculated as the inverse Simpson index using the vegan R package. Paired Mann-Whitney U tests on discordant twin pairs were used, with Benjamini-Hochberg multiple-testing correction. TCRdb reprocessed the reads and provides one entry for every CDR3 protein sequence; no DNA is given. The V and J calls and clone size come from TCRdb's table, not from the authors' own analysis. In this sample's table one finds some 150,000 distinct CDR3 sequences. The ten largest clones capture just under 7.5% of the sample.

For this clonotype: What antigen it recognizes has not been identified.

From each donor, a roughly 2.7 ml peripheral blood sample was collected into PAXgene tubes and kept at -80 degrees C. Without T cell sorting, total RNA was isolated from whole blood using the PAXgene blood miRNA kit on an automated QIAcube. Peripheral blood from monozygotic twin pairs, either concordant or discordant for inflammatory bowel disease, underwent deep TCRalpha and TCRbeta repertoire profiling that used unique molecular barcoding. Smoking habits were recorded for all twin pairs, and each individual was classified as a current, former or never smoker. What the authors observed across the whole study: Fewer clonotypes were shared with other individuals by IBD patients than by healthy twins, most markedly in patients showing signs of disease activity. The results gave no support for a single strong signal or clonotype linked to IBD. Background noise and inter-individual variability may have been introduced into the repertoires by the differing immunosuppressive treatments among patients. Concordant and discordant twins showed no difference in repertoire similarity, possibly because of limited statistical power. The analysis was unable to tell apart different T cell subtypes. Measured by the inverse Simpson index, TCRbeta repertoire diversity was lower in IBD patients than in their healthy co-twins.

The specimen sequenced was blood. The source of this sequence is a human donor with ulcerative colitis or Crohn's disease, or a healthy co-twin of an affected twin (not recorded which).

The CDR3 reads CASSTLNTGELFF. The V and J segments used are TRBV5-1 and TRBJ2-2. The germline V gene gives CDR1 as SGHRS and CDR2 as YFSETQ. The CDR3 holds 13 amino acids from the cysteine to the phenylalanine. The DNA is not on file.